A single sample gave rise to the 7 T cell receptor beta chains below, sequenced in a study of cytomegalovirus exposure and HLA in healthy donors. The primer mix had 60 Vbeta and 13 Jbeta primers. TCRdb's copy holds only in-frame clones and misses some; the assay was immunoSEQ multiplex PCR. The table lists approximately 190,000 clones, approximately 78% of them singletons. Sequencing used PBMCs. The source is a woman under 30 in good health and CMV-seronegative.

The chain links TRBV7-9 to TRBJ1-3; D not certain. CDR3 length equals 15 residues. V lost 1 base and J lost 0, with 7 bases in between. Germline V gene data show CDR1 as SEHNR and CDR2 as FQNEAQ (reference sequence). As DNA, the CDR3 is TGTGCCAGCAGCTTAGACCAGGACTCTGGAAACACCATATATTTT. Translation gives CASSLDQDSGNTIYF.

The chain is built from TRBV5-1 and TRBJ2-3, with TRBD2 as a possible D gene (6 bases). The V end was cut by 1 base, the J end by 1 base, with 16 bases between. The CDR3 is 17 residues long. CDR1 is SGHRS and CDR2 is YFSETQ in the germline V gene. CDR3 DNA: TGCGCCAGCAGCTTGCAAACGCTAGCGCTTGGCACAGATACGCAGTATTTT. Translated, it gives CASSLQTLALGTDTQYF.

The V call is TRBV5-1, the J call TRBJ1-1, with a possible D match to TRBD1 (5 bases). The CDR3 has 14 residues. Germline CDR1 reads SGHRS; CDR2 reads YFSETQ. The V end was cut by 2 bases, the J end by 3 bases, with 11 bases between. CDR3 amino acids: CASSFLGGDTEAFF. The CDR3 DNA is TGCGCCAGCAGCTTTTTGGGGGGGGACACTGAAGCTTTCTTT.

This rearrangement joins TRBV10-3 to TRBJ1-1, with 8 bases identical to TRBD1. Germline CDR1 ENHRY, CDR2 SYGVKD. The CDR3 extends over 15 amino acids. After removal of 6 bases from V and 7 bases from J, the junction contained 13 bases not matched to a gene. The CDR3 coding sequence is TGTGCCATCAGCGGACAGGGAGGGATGGAGGGTGAAGCTTTCTTT. This translates into CAISGQGGMEGEAFF.

In its sample, this clone was seen once. CDR3 region: CASRVGGAGNEQYF. The DNA of the CDR3 is TGTGCCAGCCGAGTAGGGGGGGCGGGCAACGAGCAGTACTTC. This sequence joins TRBV7-6 and TRBJ2-7; weak D call: TRBD2 (7 bases). Germline loops: CDR1 SGHVS, CDR2 FNYEAQ. Trimming removed 8 bases at V and 5 bases at J, with 19 bases between. The CDR3 has 14 residues.

V and J are TRBV18 and TRBJ2-7; TRBD1 agrees at 7 bases. Germline V gene sequence: CDR1 KGHSH, CDR2 LQKENI. The trim removed 6 bases at V and 3 bases at J, leaving 2 bases unmatched. This CDR3 is 12 amino acids long. The CDR3 bases are TGTGCCAGCTCGGGACAGTACTACGAGCAGTACTTC. Its translation is CASSGQYYEQYF.

The gene calls are TRBV28 and TRBJ2-1, with D maybe TRBD2 (6 bases). The CDR3 has 13 residues. The germline V gene has CDR1 MDHEN and CDR2 SYDVKM. Trimming shortened V by 3 bases and J by 9 bases, and 12 bases separated the two germline ends. The CDR3 DNA reads TGTGCCAGCAGTTTCTCGGGAGTAGGTGAGCAGTTCTTC. Its translation: CASSFSGVGEQFF.